What follows is one T cell receptor beta chain and its context. Its antigen is currently unknown. This sample is part of a study of T cell responses to AZD1222 COVID-19 vaccine. General study results and limits: In a largely white British group with more females than males, clonal diversity was possibly underestimated. Of the AZD1222 recipients, only 5 to 7 were seropositive at baseline. Repertoires in all cases were sampled only once the peak T cell response had passed.

Second-dose groups at about 4 or about 12 weeks were pooled. The protocol was immunoSEQ multiplex PCR, while the TCRdb copy is restricted to in-frame clones and leaves out a portion. This table has over 130,000 clones, 92% appearing once. The TCR originated in an adult who received the AZD1222 COVID-19 vaccine. Sample: peripheral blood, taken 28 days after the second AZD1222 dose.

This CDR3 reads CASSLDAGTRNIQYF. The CDR3 nucleotides are TGTGCCAGCAGCTTAGATGCGGGTACACGGAACATTCAGTACTTC. V and J are TRBV11-3 and TRBJ2-4, with D maybe TRBD2 (5 bases). V dropped 0 bases and J dropped 7 bases, with 13 bases sitting between them. The germline CDR1 and CDR2 sequences are SGHNT and YENEEA. The CDR3 is 15 residues long.